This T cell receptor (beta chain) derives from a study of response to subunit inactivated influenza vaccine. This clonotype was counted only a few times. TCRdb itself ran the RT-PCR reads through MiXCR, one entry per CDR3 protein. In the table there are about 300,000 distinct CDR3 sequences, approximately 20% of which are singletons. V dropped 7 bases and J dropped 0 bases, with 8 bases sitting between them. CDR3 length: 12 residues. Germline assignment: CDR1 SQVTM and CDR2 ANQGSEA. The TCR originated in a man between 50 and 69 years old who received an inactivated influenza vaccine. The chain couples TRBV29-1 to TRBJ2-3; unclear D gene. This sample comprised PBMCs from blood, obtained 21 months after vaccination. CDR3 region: CSGGWSTDTQYF. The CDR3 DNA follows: TGCAGCGGGGGATGGAGCACAGATACGCAGTATTTT.